Listed below are T cell receptor beta chains from one sample, sequenced in a study of T cell responses to AZD1222 COVID-19 vaccine. Measured with immunoSEQ multiplex PCR; TCRdb has only the in-frame clones, and not every one. Found here are 110,000 to 150,000 clones, approximately 92% of them singletons; the top ten hold roughly 1.5%. The sample here was peripheral blood, taken on day 0 of AZD1222 vaccination. The source is an adult in good health. Both conserved end residues are part of each CDR3. The D gene is left open where the match is weak. Expanded clones get a size class; other rows say once, few or many, or leave the size out.

-	TRBV7-9	-	TRBJ2-7	CASSSTSSYEQYF	TGTGCCAGCAGCTCGACCAGCTCCTACGAGCAGTACTTC
-	TRBV5-4	-	TRBJ1-1	CASSPRAGSDWTEAFF	TGTGCCAGCAGCCCTCGGGCAGGGAGTGATTGGACTGAAGCTTTCTTT
-	TRBV18	few	TRBJ2-1	CASSRTINEQFF	TGTGCCAGCTCACGAACAATCAATGAGCAGTTCTTC
-	TRBV10-2	-	TRBJ1-6	CASSELGADNSPLHF	TGCGCCAGCAGTGAGTTAGGGGCGGATAATTCACCCCTCCACTTT
TRBD2	TRBV7-2	-	TRBJ2-5	CASSLRTSGGETQYF	TGTGCCAGCAGCTTACGGACTAGCGGGGGCGAGACCCAGTACTTC
TRBD2	TRBV27	-	TRBJ2-1	CASKPGLAYNEQFF	TGTGCCAGCAAGCCGGGACTAGCGTATAATGAGCAGTTCTTC
-	TRBV19	-	TRBJ1-6	CASSAGPLDNSPLHF	TGTGCCAGTAGTGCCGGGCCGCTCGATAATTCACCCCTCCACTTT
TRBD2	TRBV10-3	once	TRBJ2-4	CAISPTSGGAKNIQYF	TGTGCCATCAGTCCAACTAGCGGGGGGGCCAAAAACATTCAGTACTTC
TRBD2	TRBV2	-	TRBJ2-2	CASLRLAGGPAANTGELFF	TGTGCCAGCCTGAGACTAGCGGGAGGGCCTGCGGCGAACACCGGGGAGCTGTTTTTT
-	TRBV15	-	TRBJ1-2	CATSRGRGWYGYTF	TGTGCCACCAGCAGGGGCAGGGGTTGGTATGGCTACACCTTC
-	TRBV18	-	TRBJ1-2	CASSPDNPANYGYTF	TGTGCCAGCTCACCAGATAATCCTGCTAACTATGGCTACACCTTC
-	TRBV9	-	TRBJ2-2	CASKPGWLGPNTGELFF	TGTGCCAGCAAACCCGGGTGGCTAGGCCCCAACACCGGGGAGCTGTTTTTT
TRBD1	TRBV19	-	TRBJ1-5	CASSPKSGQRPYSNQPQHF	TGTGCCAGTAGCCCCAAGTCGGGACAGCGGCCCTATAGCAATCAGCCCCAGCATTTT
-	TRBV5-1	-	TRBJ1-1	CASSLLMNTEAFF	TGCGCCAGCAGTCTTCTGATGAACACTGAAGCTTTCTTT
-	TRBV6-5	-	TRBJ2-1	CASSYSTEIYNEQFF	TGTGCCAGCAGTTACTCGACAGAGATATACAATGAGCAGTTCTTC
TRBD1	TRBV6-5	-	TRBJ1-1	CASRGTGPNTEAFF	TGTGCCAGCAGAGGGACAGGGCCGAACACTGAAGCTTTCTTT
-	TRBV5-6	-	TRBJ2-2	CASSLAPGRGELFF	TGTGCCAGCAGCTTGGCACCGGGCCGAGGGGAGCTGTTTTTT
-	TRBV5-1	-	TRBJ2-7	CASMRVGPTYDEQYF	TGCGCCAGCATGAGGGTCGGACCCACTTACGACGAGCAGTACTTC
-	TRBV6-5	-	TRBJ1-6	CASRRDGINSPLHF	TGTGCCAGCAGGCGGGACGGCATAAATTCACCCCTCCACTTT
TRBD1	TRBV9	-	TRBJ1-4	CASSASPRGQKLFF	TGTGCCAGCAGCGCCAGCCCCAGGGGGCAAAAACTGTTTTTT
-	TRBV15	-	TRBJ1-1	CATSRFLDDTEAFF	TGTGCCACCAGCAGATTCTTAGACGACACTGAAGCTTTCTTT
-	TRBV6-9	-	TRBJ1-2	CARPTPHRPGSRGYTF	TGTGCCAGACCTACGCCCCACCGCCCGGGCTCGAGGGGCTACACCTTC
TRBD1	TRBV9	-	TRBJ1-3	CASSVAQGAILGNTIYF	TGTGCCAGCAGCGTAGCTCAGGGGGCGATATTAGGAAACACCATATATTTT
TRBD2	TRBV28	-	TRBJ2-7	CASTRLAGTYEQYF	TGTGCCAGCACCCGACTAGCGGGAACGTACGAGCAGTACTTC
-	TRBV3-1/TRBV3-2	-	TRBJ1-4	CASREKGRFATNEKLFF	TGTGCCAGCAGGGAAAAAGGCCGATTTGCAACTAATGAAAAACTGTTTTTT
-	TRBV2	-	TRBJ2-3	CASMGGGTDTQYF	TGTGCCAGCATGGGCGGCGGTACTGATACGCAGTATTTT
TRBD2	TRBV30	-	TRBJ2-2	CAWSPARSSGRTLAGELFF	TGTGCCTGGAGTCCCGCCCGGTCGAGCGGGAGGACCCTGGCCGGGGAGCTGTTTTTT
TRBD2	TRBV5-6	-	TRBJ2-1	CASLRREGGGSSYNEQFF	TGTGCCAGCTTACGTCGGGAGGGAGGGGGGAGCTCCTACAATGAGCAGTTCTTC
-	TRBV25-1	-	TRBJ2-7	CASSEGIADYSYEQYF	TGTGCCAGCAGTGAAGGTATAGCGGACTACTCCTACGAGCAGTACTTC
-	TRBV5-6	once	TRBJ1-1	CASSSNYGTIMNTEAFF	TGTGCCAGCAGCTCCAATTACGGGACAATCATGAACACTGAAGCTTTCTTT
TRBD1	TRBV19	-	TRBJ1-2	CASSPGTGGEGSKTNTPNYGYTF	TGTGCCAGTAGTCCAGGGACAGGGGGCGAAGGGTCAAAAACTAACACCCCTAACTATGGCTACACCTTC
TRBD1	TRBV4-1	-	TRBJ1-1	CASSQQPGQMIEAFF	TGCGCCAGCAGCCAACAACCGGGACAGATGATTGAAGCTTTCTTT
-	TRBV21-1	once	TRBJ1-2	CASSKERADGYTF	TGTGCCAGCAGCAAAGAGCGGGCTGATGGCTACACCTTC
-	TRBV24-1	-	TRBJ2-5	CATSDPAGQLQETQYF	TGTGCCACCAGTGACCCCGCCGGACAGCTTCAAGAGACCCAGTACTTC
TRBD1	TRBV7-2	few	TRBJ2-2	CASSHEGQGAGTGELFF	TGTGCCAGCAGCCACGAAGGCCAGGGGGCGGGCACCGGGGAGCTGTTTTTT
TRBD1	TRBV28	-	TRBJ1-1	CASTPPWTGKETEAFF	TGTGCCAGCACCCCGCCCTGGACAGGGAAGGAGACTGAAGCTTTCTTT
-	TRBV6-5	once	TRBJ2-7	CASSKTAPQEQYF	TGTGCCAGCAGCAAAACCGCTCCGCAGGAGCAGTACTTC
-	TRBV2	few	TRBJ1-5	CASSGWTDSNQPQHF	TGTGCCAGCAGTGGGTGGACGGATAGCAATCAGCCCCAGCATTTT
-	TRBV2	-	TRBJ1-2	CASSGALGAYGYTF	TGTGCCAGCAGTGGAGCCTTGGGGGCCTATGGCTACACCTTC
-	TRBV5-1	-	TRBJ1-2	CASSADAGLDYGYTF	TGCGCCAGCAGCGCCGACGCAGGGCTCGACTATGGCTACACCTTC
TRBD2	TRBV6-4	-	TRBJ2-2	CASSREGQVGELFF	TGTGCCAGCAGCCGGGAGGGCCAGGTCGGGGAGCTGTTTTTT
-	TRBV27	once	TRBJ1-1	CASSRNRDFTEAFF	TGTGCCAGCAGTCGAAACAGGGACTTCACTGAAGCTTTCTTT
-	TRBV21-1	-	TRBJ2-7	CASSKSGLRDRTSGRAYEQYF	TGTGCCAGCAGCAAAAGTGGGTTGCGGGACAGGACTAGCGGGAGGGCTTACGAGCAGTACTTC
-	TRBV27	-	TRBJ1-3	CASSLGARPGNTIYF	TGTGCCAGCAGTTTGGGGGCGAGGCCTGGAAACACCATATATTTT
TRBD1	TRBV19	once	TRBJ1-1	CASRDWDRDGTNTEAFF	TGTGCCAGTAGGGACTGGGACAGGGACGGGACGAACACTGAAGCTTTCTTT
TRBD1	TRBV19	-	TRBJ1-5	CASRARDRSNQPQHF	TGTGCCAGCAGGGCACGGGACAGGTCAAATCAGCCCCAGCATTTT